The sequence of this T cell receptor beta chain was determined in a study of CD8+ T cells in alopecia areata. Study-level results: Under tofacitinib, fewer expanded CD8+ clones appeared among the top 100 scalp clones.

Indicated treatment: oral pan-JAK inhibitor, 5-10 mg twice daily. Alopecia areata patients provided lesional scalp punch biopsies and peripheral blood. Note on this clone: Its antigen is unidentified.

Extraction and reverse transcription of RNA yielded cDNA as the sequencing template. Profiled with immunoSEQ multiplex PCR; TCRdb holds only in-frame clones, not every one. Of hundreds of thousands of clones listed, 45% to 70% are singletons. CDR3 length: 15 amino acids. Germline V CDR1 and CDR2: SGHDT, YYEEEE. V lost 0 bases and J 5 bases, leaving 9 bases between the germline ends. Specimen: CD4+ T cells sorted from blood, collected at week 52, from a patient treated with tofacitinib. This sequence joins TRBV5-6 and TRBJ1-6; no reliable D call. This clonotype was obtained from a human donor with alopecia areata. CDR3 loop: CASSLDALDNSPLHF. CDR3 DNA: TGTGCCAGCAGCTTGGATGCCCTCGATAATTCACCCCTCCACTTT.